This TCR beta chain came from a study of identical twins. Study findings and constraints: Models underestimated TCR alpha sharing (out-of-frame) in monozygotic twins.

V was cut by 5 bases and J by 5 bases, with 12 bases left in between. The CDR3 has 13 amino acids. This clonotype has ten or more counts. Its specificity is not known. Healthy Caucasians provided all donations. Template switching added a universal primer site; cDNA carried unique molecular identifiers. TCRdb used MiXCR to reprocess the 5' RACE reads, holding one entry per CDR3 protein. The sample has more than 350,000 distinct CDR3 sequences, roughly 9% seen once. Sample: naive T cells sorted from blood. The receptor comes from a woman in her forties or fifties in good health. The chain is built from TRBV12-3 or TRBV12-4 and TRBJ1-1; D gene unclear. CDR3 loop: CASSPQVGTEAFF. The CDR3 nucleotides are TGTGCCAGCAGTCCCCAGGTCGGGACTGAAGCTTTCTTT.